The source of this TCR beta chain is a study of PD-1 blockade in classical Hodgkin lymphoma. This table comes from immunoSEQ multiplex PCR, and its TCRdb copy is limited to in-frame clones, with some not included. The table lists tens of thousands of clones, about 91% of them singletons. Every single patient, without exception, relapsed after autologous stem cell transplantation, and brentuximab vedotin exposure varied. Study results and limitations: Complete responders had baseline diversity similar to newly diagnosed patients. Compared with healthy donors, newly diagnosed patients reportedly showed lower baseline TCR diversity. A significant rise in TCR diversity was seen by C4D1 for CD4+ cells but not for CD8+ cells.

Germline V gene sequence: CDR1 WNHNN, CDR2 SYGVQD (reference sequence). With 0 bases removed from V and 4 bases from J, the gap between germline ends came to 9 bases. This CDR3 has 15 residues. On this clone itself: Its antigen remains unidentified.

This chain uses TRBV10-1 with TRBJ2-2; D not resolved. The sequenced sample was peripheral blood mononuclear cells (PBMCs), obtained before the second cycle of nivolumab. This TCR was recovered from a human donor with classical Hodgkin lymphoma. The CDR3 nucleotides are TGCGCCAGCAGTGAGTCCAGAGTTGGCACCGGGGAGCTGTTTTTT. Translating it yields CASSESRVGTGELFF.